The TCR beta chain under discussion was sequenced for a study of blood T cell repertoires in COVID-19. Those enrolled, adults aged roughly 18 to 89 years, came from 25 or so US areas. Cohort 3 recovered donors had two negative PCRs, clearance, or symptom resolution. The protocol was immunoSEQ multiplex PCR, while the TCRdb copy is restricted to in-frame clones and leaves out a portion. This table has around 310,000 clones, under 90% appearing once. The length of the CDR3 is 15 residues. J lost 4 bases, V lost 0 bases, and 5 bases had no gene match. CDR1 and CDR2 from the germline V gene are SEHNR and FQNEAQ (reference sequence).

The TCR sequence derives from a woman aged 25-40 years who had recovered from COVID-19. The chain is built from TRBV7-9 and TRBJ1-2; TRBD1 matches at 7 bases. Sequenced: PBMCs or T cells enriched from blood (not recorded which). Here the CDR3 reads CASSLATGKFYGYTF. DNA of the CDR3: TGTGCCAGCAGCTTAGCGACAGGGAAGTTCTATGGCTACACCTTC.